The rows below give T cell receptor beta chains drawn from one sample of a study of shared T cell receptors in the human thymus. Assay: immunoSEQ multiplex PCR; the TCRdb copy retains only in-frame clones and omits some. The sample has 700,000 to 750,000 clones, 70% to 90% seen once. This same sample was also taken into another study, of human thymus T cells.

Sequenced material: thymocytes. These receptors came from a girl under three years old with a congenital heart defect. Both conserved end residues are part of each CDR3.

>TRBV5-1
CASSLGLAGGPGSYNEQFF
>TRBV19
CASSIKAGGPGNTGELFF
>TRBV27
CASRPGHDGSGANVLTF
>TRBV18
CASSPSGDRESNSPLHF
>TRBV23-1
CASTVTEGGTPPEGDTQYF
>TRBV6-6
CASSQTGGVSTDTQYF
>TRBV15
CATSRPGQGAYEQYF
>TRBV4-2
CASSQDGVRSGDRSAQYF
>TRBV7-8
CASSRRRGLSGNTIYF
>TRBV6-5
CASSARGNTEAFF
>TRBV4-1
CASSQDSAANYGYTF
>TRBV4-3
CASSQPDSRDTGELFF
>TRBV10-2
CASSESTRPSLHEQYF
>TRBV6-4
CASHGQGGYGYTF
>TRBV25-1
CASSEPNRDRAGNTIYF
>TRBV4-1
CASSQTSSGGHTEAFF
>TRBV4-1
CASSQNWTGLGISTEAFF
>TRBV7-9
CASSLVLEKGGASTDTQYF
>TRBV18
CASSNRDSDTQYF
>TRBV4-2
CASSLAQAPLSGYTF
>TRBV27
CASSSGQGDNYGYTF